This T cell receptor (beta chain) was observed in a study of response to subunit inactivated influenza vaccine. Note on this clonotype: Its antigen is not known.

Study-wide results and limits: The authors proposed limited new T cell recruitment per seasonal influenza vaccination.

TCRdb re-analysed the RT-PCR reads in MiXCR, keeping a single row per CDR3 protein. The sample lists about 780,000 distinct CDR3 sequences, around 18% occurring once. Trimming removed 8 bases at V and 0 bases at J, with 20 bases between. The CDR3 sequence is 16 residues long. CDR1 LGHNA and CDR2 YNFKEQ come from the germline V gene. The clonotype was recovered from a man in his fifties or sixties who received an inactivated influenza vaccine. The sequencing here drew on PBMCs from blood, taken more than 4 days after vaccination. The J gene is TRBJ2-7, the V gene TRBV4-2; no clear D. The CDR3: CASLPDRTATSYEQYF. The DNA for the CDR3 is TGTGCCAGCTTGCCCGACCGGACCGCCACCTCCTACGAGCAGTACTTC.